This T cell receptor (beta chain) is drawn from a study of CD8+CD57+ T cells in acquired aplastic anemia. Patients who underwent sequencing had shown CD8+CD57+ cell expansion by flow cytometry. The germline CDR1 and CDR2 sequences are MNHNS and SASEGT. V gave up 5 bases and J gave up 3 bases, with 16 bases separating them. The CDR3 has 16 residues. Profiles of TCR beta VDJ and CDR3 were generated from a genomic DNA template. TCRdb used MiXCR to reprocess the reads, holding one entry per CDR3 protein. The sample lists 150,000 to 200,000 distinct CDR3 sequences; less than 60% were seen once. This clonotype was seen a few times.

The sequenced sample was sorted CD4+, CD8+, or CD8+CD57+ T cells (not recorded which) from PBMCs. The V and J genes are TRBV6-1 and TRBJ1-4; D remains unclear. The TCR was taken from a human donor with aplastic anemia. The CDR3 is CASSKVNRRANEKLFF. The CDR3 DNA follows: TGTGCCAGCAGTAAGGTTAACCGAAGGGCTAATGAAAAACTGTTTTTT.